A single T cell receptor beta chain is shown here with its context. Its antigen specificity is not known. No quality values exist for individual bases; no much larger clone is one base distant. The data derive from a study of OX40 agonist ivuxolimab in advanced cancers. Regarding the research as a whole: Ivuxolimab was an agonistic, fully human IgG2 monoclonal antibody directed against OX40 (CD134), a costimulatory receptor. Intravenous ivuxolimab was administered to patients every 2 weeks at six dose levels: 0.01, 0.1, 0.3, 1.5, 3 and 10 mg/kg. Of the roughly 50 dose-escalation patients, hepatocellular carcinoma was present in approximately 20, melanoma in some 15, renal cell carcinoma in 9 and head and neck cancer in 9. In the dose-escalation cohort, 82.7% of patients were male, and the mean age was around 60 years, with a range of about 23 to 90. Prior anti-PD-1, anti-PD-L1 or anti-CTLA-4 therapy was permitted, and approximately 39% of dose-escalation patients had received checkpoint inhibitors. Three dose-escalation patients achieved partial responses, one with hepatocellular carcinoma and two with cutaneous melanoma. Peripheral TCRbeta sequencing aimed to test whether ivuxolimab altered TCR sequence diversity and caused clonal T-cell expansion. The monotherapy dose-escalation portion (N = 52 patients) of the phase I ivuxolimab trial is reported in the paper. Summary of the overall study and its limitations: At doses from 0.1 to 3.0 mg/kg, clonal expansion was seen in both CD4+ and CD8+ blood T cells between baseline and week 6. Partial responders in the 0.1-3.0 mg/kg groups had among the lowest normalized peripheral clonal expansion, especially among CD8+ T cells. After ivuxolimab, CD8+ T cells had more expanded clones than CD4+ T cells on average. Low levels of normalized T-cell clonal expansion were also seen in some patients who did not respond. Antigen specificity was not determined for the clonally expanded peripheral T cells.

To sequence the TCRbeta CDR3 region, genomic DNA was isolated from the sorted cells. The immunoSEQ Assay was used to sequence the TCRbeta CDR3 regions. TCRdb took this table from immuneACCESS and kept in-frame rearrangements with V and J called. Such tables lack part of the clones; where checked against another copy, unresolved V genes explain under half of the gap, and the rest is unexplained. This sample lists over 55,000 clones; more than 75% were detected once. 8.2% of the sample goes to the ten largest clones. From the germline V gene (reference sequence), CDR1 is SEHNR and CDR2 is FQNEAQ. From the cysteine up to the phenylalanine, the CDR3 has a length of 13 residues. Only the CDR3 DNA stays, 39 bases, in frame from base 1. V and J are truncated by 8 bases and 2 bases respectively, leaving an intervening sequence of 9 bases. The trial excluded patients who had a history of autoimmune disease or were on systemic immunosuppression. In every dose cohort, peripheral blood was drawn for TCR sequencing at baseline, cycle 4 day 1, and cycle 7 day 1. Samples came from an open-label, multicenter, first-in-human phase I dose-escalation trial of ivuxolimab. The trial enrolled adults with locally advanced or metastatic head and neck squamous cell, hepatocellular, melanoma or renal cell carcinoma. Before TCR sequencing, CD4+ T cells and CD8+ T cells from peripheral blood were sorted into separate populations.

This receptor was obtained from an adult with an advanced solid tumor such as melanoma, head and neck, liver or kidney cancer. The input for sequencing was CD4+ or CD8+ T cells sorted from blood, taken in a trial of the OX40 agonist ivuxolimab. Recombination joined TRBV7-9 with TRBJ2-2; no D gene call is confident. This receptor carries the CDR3 CASGRRNTGELFF. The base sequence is TGTGCCAGCGGCCGAAGAAACACCGGGGAGCTGTTTTTT. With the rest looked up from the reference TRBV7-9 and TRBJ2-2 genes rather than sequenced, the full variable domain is DTGVSQNPRHKITKRGQNVTFRCDPISEHNRLYWYRQTLGQGPEFLTYFQNEAQLEKSRLLSDRFSAERPKGSFSTLEIQRTEQGDSAMYLCASGRRNTGELFFGEGSRLTVL.